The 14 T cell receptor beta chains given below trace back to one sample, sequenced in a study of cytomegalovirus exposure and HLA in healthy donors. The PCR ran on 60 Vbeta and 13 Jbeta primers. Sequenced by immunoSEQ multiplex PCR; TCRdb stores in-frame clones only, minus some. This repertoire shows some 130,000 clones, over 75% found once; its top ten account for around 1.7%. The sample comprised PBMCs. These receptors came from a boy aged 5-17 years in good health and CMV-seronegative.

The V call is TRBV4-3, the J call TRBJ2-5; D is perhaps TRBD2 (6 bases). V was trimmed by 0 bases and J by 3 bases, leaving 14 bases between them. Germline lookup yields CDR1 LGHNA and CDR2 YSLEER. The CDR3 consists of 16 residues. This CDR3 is CASSQEARGNKETQYF. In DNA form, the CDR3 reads TGCGCCAGCAGCCAAGAAGCGCGGGGAAATAAAGAGACCCAGTACTTC.

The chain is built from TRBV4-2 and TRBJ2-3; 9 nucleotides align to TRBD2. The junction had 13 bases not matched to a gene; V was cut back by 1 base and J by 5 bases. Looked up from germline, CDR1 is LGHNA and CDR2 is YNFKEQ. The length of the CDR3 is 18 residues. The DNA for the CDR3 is TGTGCCAGCAGCCAAGGTGGCCGAGCGGGGGGCCCGAAAGATACGCAGTATTTT. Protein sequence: CASSQGGRAGGPKDTQYF.

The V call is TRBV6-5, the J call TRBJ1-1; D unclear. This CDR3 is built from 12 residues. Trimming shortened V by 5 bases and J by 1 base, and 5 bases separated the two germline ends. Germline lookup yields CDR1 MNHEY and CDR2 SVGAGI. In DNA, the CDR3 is TGTGCCAGCAGTCGCAGGAACACTGAAGCTTTCTTT. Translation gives CASSRRNTEAFF.

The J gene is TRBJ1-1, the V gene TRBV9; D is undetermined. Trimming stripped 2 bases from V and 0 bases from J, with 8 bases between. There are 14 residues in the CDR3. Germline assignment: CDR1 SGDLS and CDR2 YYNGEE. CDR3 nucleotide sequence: TGTGCCAGCAGCGTGAGTTATATGAACACTGAAGCTTTCTTT. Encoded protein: CASSVSYMNTEAFF.

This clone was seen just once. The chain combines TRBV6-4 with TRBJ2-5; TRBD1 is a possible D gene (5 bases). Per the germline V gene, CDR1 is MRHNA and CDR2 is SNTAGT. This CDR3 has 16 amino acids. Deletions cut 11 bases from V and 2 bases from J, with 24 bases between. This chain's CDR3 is CAVDTRGQGCQETQYF. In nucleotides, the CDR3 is TGTGCCGTAGATACCCGTGGACAAGGTTGTCAAGAGACCCAGTACTTC.

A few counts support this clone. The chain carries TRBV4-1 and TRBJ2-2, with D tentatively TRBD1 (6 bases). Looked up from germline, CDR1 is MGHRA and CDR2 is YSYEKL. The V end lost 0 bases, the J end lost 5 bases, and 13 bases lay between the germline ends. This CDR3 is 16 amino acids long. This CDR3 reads CASSQDPQGSTGELFF. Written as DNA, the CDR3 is TGCGCCAGCAGCCAAGATCCACAGGGATCGACCGGGGAGCTGTTTTTT.

CDR3 DNA sequence: TGTGCCAGCAGCTTGCAGGGGAGGGCCGTGACTGAAGCTTTCTTT. Translating gives CASSLQGRAVTEAFF. The chain couples TRBV5-4 to TRBJ1-1, with a possible D match to TRBD1 (6 bases). This CDR3 spans 15 amino acids. Trimming left V 1 base short and J 5 bases short, with 15 bases between. Germline lookup yields CDR1 SGHNT and CDR2 YYREEE (reference sequence).

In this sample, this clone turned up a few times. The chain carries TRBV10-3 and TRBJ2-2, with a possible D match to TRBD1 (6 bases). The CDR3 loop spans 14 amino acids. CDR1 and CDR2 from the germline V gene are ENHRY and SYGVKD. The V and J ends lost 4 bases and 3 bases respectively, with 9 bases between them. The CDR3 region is CAISAQGYTGELFF. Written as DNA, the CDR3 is TGTGCCATCAGTGCGCAGGGGTACACCGGGGAGCTGTTTTTT.

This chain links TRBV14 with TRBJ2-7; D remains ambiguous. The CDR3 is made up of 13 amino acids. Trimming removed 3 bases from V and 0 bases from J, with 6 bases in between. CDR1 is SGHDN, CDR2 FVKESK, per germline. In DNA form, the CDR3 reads TGTGCCAGCAGCCACGAACTCTCCTACGAGCAGTACTTC. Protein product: CASSHELSYEQYF.

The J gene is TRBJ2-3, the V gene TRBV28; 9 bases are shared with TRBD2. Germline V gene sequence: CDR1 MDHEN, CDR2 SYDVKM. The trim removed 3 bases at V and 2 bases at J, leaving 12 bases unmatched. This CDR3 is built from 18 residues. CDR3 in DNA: TGTGCCAGCAGTTTTTCGCTGACTAGCGGAGGAGCCACAGATACGCAGTATTTT. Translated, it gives CASSFSLTSGGATDTQYF. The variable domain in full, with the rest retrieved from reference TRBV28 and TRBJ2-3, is DVKVTQSSRYLVKRTGEKVFLECVQDMDHENMFWYRQDPGLGLRLIYFSYDVKMKEKGDIPEGYSVSREKKERFSLILESASTNQTSMYLCASSFSLTSGGATDTQYFGPGTRLTVL.

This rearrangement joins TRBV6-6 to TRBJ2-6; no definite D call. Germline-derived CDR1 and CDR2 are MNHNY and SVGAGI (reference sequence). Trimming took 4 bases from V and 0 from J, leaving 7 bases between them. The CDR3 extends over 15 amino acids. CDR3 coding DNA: TGTGCCAGCAGTTTGAGCCACTCTGGGGCCAACGTCCTGACTTTC. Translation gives CASSLSHSGANVLTF.

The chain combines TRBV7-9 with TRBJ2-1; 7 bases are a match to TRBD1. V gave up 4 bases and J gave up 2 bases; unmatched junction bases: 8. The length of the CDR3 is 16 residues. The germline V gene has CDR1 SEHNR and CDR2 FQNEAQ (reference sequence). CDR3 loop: CASSSVTGVAYNEQFF. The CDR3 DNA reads TGTGCCAGCAGCTCCGTAACAGGGGTCGCCTACAATGAGCAGTTCTTC. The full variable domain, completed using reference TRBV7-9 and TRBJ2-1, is DTGVSQNPRHKITKRGQNVTFRCDPISEHNRLYWYRQTLGQGPEFLTYFQNEAQLEKSRLLSDRFSAERPKGSFSTLEIQRTEQGDSAMYLCASSSVTGVAYNEQFFGPGTRLTVL.

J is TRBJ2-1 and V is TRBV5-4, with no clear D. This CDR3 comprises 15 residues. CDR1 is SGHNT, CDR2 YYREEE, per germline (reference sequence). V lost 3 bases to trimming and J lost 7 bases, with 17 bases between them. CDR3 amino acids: CASSSPGDRRNEQFF. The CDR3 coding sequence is TGTGCCAGCAGCTCCCCAGGCGATAGAAGGAATGAGCAGTTCTTC.

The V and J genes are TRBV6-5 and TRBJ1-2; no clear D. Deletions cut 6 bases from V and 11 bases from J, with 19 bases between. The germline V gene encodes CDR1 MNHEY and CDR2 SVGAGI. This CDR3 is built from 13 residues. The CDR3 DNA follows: TGTGCCAGCAGCGTCACTATTAGTTCGGTTTACACCTTC. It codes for CASSVTISSVYTF.